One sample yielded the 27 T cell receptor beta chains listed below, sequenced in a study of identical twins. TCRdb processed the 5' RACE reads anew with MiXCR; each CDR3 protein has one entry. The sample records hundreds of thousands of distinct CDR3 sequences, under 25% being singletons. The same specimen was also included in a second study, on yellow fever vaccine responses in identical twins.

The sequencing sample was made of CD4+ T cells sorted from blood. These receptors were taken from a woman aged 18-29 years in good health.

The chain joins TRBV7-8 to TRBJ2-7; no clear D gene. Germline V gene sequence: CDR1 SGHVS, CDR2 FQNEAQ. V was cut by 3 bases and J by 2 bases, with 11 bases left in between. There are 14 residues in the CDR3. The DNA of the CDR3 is TGTGCCAGCAGCTTTGGTGCCTGGGCCTACGAGCAGTACGTC. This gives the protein CASSFGAWAYEQYV.

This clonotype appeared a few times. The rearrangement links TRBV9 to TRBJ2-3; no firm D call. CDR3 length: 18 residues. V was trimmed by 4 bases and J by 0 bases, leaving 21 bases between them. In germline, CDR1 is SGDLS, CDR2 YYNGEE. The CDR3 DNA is TGTGCCAGCAGCACACCCTTAACGGCTCCCTTAAGCACAGATACGCAGTATTTT. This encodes CASSTPLTAPLSTDTQYF.

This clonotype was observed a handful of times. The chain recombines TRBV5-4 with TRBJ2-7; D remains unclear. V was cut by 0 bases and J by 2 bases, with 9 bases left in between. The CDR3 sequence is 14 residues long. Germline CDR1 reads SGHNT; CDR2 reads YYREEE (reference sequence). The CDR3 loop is CASSLEKDPYEQYF. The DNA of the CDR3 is TGTGCCAGCAGCTTGGAAAAGGATCCCTACGAGCAGTACTTC.

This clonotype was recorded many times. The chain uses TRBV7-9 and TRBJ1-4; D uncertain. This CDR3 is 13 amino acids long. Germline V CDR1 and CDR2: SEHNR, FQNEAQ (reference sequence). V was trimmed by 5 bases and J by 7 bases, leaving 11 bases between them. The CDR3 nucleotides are TGTGCCAGCAGCCCCAATGCGGGTGAAAAACTGTTTTTT. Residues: CASSPNAGEKLFF.

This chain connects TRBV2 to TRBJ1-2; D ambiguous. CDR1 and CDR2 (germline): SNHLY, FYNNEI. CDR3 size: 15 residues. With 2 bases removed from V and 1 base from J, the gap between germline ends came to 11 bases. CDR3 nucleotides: TGTGCCAGCAGTGAACTAGTGGCGCTTAACTATGGCTACACCTTC. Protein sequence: CASSELVALNYGYTF.

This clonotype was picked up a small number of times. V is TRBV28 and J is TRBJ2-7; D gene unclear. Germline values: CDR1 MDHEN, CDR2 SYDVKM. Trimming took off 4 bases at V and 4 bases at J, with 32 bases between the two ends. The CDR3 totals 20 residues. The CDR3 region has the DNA TGTGCCAGCAGTTATGAGTCAGGTTGCAACCGAATCGAGCGATGGTACGAGCAGTACGTC. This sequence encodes CASSYESGCNRIERWYEQYV.

The CDR3 sequence is CAIRTSTGLGQETQYF. Here the CDR3 DNA reads TGTGCCATCAGAACCTCCACGGGACTTGGACAAGAGACCCAGTACTTC. V and J are TRBV10-3 and TRBJ2-5; TRBD2 might be the D (6 bases). The CDR3 runs 16 residues. Germline-derived CDR1 and CDR2 are ENHRY and SYGVKD. The V end lost 6 bases, the J end lost 2 bases, and 19 bases lay between the germline ends.

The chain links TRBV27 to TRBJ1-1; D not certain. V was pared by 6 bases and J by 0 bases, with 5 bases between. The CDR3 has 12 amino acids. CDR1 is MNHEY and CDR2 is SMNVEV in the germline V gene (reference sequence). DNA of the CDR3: TGTGCCAGCAGATCCCTGAACACTGAAGCTTTCTTT. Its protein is CASRSLNTEAFF.

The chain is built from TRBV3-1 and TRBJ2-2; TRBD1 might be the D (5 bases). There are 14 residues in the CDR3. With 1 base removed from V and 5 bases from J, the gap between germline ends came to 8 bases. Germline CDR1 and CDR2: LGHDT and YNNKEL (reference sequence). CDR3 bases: TGTGCCAGCAGCCAAGTCCCAGGGACCGGGGAGCTGTTTTTT. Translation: CASSQVPGTGELFF.

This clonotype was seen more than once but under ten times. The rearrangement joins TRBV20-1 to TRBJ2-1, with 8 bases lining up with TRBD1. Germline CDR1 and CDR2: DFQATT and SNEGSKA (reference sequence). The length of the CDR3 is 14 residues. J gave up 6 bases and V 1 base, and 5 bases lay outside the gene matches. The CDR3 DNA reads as TGCAGTGCTAGAGCCCAGGGGGCGAGCAATGAGCAGTTCTTC. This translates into CSARAQGASNEQFF.

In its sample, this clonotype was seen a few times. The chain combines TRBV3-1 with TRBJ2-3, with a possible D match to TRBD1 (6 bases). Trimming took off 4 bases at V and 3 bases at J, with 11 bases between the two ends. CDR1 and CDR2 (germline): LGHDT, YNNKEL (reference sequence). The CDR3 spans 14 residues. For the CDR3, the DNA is TGTGCCAGCAGCCGGCCAGGGGAAACAGATACGCAGTATTTT. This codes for CASSRPGETDTQYF.

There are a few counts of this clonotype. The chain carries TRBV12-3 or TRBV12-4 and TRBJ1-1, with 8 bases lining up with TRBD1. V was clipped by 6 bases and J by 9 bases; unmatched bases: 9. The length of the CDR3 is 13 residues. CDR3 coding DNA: TGTGCCAGCAGGGACAGGGTCGATACTAAAGCTTTCTTT. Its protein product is CASRDRVDTKAFF.

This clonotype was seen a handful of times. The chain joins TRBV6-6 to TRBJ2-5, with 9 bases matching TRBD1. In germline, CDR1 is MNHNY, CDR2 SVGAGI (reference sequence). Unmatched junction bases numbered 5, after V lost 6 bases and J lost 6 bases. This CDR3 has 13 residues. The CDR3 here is CASRRGQGQTQYF. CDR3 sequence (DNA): TGTGCCAGCAGACGGGGACAGGGACAGACCCAGTACTTC.

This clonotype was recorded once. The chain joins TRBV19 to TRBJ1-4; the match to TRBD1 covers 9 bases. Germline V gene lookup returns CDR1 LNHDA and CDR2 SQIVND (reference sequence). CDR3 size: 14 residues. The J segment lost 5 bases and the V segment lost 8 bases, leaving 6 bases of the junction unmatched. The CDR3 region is CASRRGTGNEKLFF. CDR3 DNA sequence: TGTGCCAGTCGTCGCGGGACAGGGAATGAAAAACTGTTTTTT.

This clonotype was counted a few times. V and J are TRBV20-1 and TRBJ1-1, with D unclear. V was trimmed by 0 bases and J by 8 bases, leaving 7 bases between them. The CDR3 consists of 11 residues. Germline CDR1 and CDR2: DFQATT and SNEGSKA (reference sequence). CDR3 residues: CSAREIPEAFF. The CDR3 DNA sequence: TGCAGTGCTAGAGAGATACCCGAAGCTTTCTTT.

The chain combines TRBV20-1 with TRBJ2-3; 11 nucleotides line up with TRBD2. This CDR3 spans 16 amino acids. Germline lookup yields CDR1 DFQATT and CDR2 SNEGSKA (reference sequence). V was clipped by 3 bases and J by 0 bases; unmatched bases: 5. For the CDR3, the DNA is TGCAGTGCTAGGCTAGCGGGAGGCTCTAGCACAGATACGCAGTATTTT. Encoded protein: CSARLAGGSSTDTQYF.

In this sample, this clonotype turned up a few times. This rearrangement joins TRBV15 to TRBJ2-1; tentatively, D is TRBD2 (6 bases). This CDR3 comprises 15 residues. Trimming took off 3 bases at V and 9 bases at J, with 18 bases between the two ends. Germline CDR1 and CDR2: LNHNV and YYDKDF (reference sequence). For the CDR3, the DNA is TGTGCCACCAGCAGGCTTCCCTCGGGGGTTTTTGAGCAGTTCTTC. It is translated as CATSRLPSGVFEQFF.

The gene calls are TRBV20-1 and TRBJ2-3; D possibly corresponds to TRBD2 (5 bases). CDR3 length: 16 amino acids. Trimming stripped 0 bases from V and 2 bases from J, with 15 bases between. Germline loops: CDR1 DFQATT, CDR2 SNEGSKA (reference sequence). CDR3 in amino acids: CSARDLTSGNTDTQYF. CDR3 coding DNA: TGCAGTGCTAGAGATCTGACCAGCGGAAACACAGATACGCAGTATTTT.

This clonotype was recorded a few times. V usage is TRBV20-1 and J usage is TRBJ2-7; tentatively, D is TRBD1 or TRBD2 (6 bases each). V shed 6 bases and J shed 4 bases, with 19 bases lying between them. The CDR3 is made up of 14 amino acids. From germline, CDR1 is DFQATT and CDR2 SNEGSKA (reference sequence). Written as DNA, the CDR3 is TGCAGTGCCAGCCGGGGGCTGGGAACTTACGAGCAGTACTTC. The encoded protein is CSASRGLGTYEQYF.

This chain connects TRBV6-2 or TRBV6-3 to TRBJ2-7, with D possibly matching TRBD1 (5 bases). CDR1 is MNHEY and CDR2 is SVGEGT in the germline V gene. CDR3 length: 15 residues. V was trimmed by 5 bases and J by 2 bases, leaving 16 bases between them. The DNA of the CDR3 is TGTGCCAGCAGTCCCTATTCCCAGGGCACCTACGAGCAGTACGTC. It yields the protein CASSPYSQGTYEQYV.

In DNA, the CDR3 is TGTGCCAGCAGCCCGGTGGGGCAGGGGATTGCGCAGTATTTT. Translating it yields CASSPVGQGIAQYF. V usage is TRBV7-2 and J usage is TRBJ2-3; possibly TRBD1 for D (6 bases). This CDR3 contains 14 residues. Between the trimmed V and J ends, which lost 5 bases and 10 bases, there was a span of 19 bases. Germline V gene lookup returns CDR1 SGHTA and CDR2 FQGNSA.

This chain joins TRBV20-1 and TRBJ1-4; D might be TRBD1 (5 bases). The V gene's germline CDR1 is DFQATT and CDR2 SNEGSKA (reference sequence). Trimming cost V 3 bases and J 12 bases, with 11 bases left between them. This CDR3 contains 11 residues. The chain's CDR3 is CSASPTTELFF. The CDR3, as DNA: TGCAGTGCTAGCCCAACGACAGAACTGTTTTTT.

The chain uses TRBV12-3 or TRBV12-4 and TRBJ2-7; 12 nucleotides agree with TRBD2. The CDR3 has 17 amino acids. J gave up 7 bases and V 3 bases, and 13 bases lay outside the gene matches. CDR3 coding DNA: TGTGCCAGCAGTTTGTGGGCTAGCGGGAGGGCATATCGTGAGCAGTACTTC. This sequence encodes CASSLWASGRAYREQYF.

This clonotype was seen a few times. This CDR3 is CASRLGLAGHTDTQYF. The CDR3 coding sequence is TGTGCCAGCAGGTTGGGTCTAGCGGGACACACAGATACGCAGTATTTT. V is TRBV7-6 and J is TRBJ2-3; 9 bases map to TRBD2. With 6 bases clipped from V and 2 bases from J, the junction kept 9 bases outside the gene matches. Germline loops: CDR1 SGHVS, CDR2 FNYEAQ. This CDR3 region has 16 residues. Using reference TRBV7-6 and TRBJ2-3 for the parts outside the CDR3, the full variable domain is GAGVSQSPRYKVTKRGQDVALRCDPISGHVSLYWYRQALGQGPEFLTYFNYEAQQDKSGLPNDRFSAERPEGSISTLTIQRTEQRDSAMYRCASRLGLAGHTDTQYFGPGTRLTVL.

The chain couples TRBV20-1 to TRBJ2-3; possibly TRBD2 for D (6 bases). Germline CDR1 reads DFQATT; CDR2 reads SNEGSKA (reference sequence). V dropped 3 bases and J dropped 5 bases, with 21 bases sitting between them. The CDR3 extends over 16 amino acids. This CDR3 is CSASAARGPRGDTQYF. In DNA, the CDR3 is TGCAGTGCTAGTGCGGCCCGAGGACCGCGGGGAGATACGCAGTATTTT.

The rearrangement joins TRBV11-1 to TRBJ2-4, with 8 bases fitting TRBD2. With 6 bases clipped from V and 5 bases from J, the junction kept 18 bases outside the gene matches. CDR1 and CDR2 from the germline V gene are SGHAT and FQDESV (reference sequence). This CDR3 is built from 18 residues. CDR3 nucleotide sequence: TGTGCCAGCAGTCCCCCCTCCGGCCTAGCGGGTGACGAAAACATTCAGTACTTC. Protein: CASSPPSGLAGDENIQYF. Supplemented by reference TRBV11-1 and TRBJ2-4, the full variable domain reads EAEVAQSPRYKITEKSQAVAFWCDPISGHATLYWYRQILGQGPELLVQFQDESVVDDSQLPKDRFSAERLKGVDSTLKIQPAELGDSAMYLCASSPPSGLAGDENIQYFGAGTRLSVL.

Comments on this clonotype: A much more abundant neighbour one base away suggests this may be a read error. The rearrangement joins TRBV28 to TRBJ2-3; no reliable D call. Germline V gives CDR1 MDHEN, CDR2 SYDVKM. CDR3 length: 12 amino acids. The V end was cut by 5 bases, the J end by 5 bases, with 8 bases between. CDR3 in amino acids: CASSPPIDTQYF. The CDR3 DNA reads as TGTGCCAGCAGTCCCCCCATAGATACGCAGTATTTT.